The 26 T cell receptor beta chains listed next were all sequenced from one sample in a study of shared clonotypes between healthy human individuals. Sequencing used immunoSEQ multiplex PCR; TCRdb keeps in-frame clones, though not all of them. The profile shows roughly 2 million clones, 90% to 96% of them singletons. Sequencing used naive CD4+ T cells sorted from blood. The subset is: CD45RA+ positively selected. The receptor set was obtained from a young man in good health.

This clone showed up just once. The chain links TRBV5-1 to TRBJ2-5, with D hard to call. This CDR3 is built from 15 residues. Germline V gene sequence: CDR1 SGHRS, CDR2 YFSETQ. The V and J ends lost 0 bases and 5 bases respectively, with 14 bases between them. Written as DNA, the CDR3 is TGCGCCAGCAGCTTGGCCCTCCACCCCCTCGAGACCCAGTACTTC. Residues: CASSLALHPLETQYF.

As concerns this clone: Other nucleotide sequences from this sample produce the same CDR3. The rearrangement joins TRBV4-3 to TRBJ1-1; 7 nucleotides line up with TRBD1. CDR3 length equals 14 residues. Germline V gives CDR1 LGHNA, CDR2 YSLEER. J lost 5 bases, V lost 3 bases, and 6 bases had no gene match. Here the CDR3 reads CASSQGQGETEAFF. The CDR3 DNA reads as TGCGCCAGCAGCCAGGGCCAGGGGGAGACTGAAGCTTTCTTT.

A word on this clone: Distinct nucleotide sequences in the sample also encode this CDR3. The chain combines TRBV2 with TRBJ2-5; no definite D call. Germline V gene lookup returns CDR1 SNHLY and CDR2 FYNNEI. V was trimmed by 0 bases and J by 2 bases, leaving 7 bases between them. The CDR3 sequence is 14 residues long. CDR3 nucleotides: TGTGCCAGCAGTGAAGCGCGGTGGCAAGAGACCCAGTACTTC. It translates to CASSEARWQETQYF.

The chain recombines TRBV5-4 with TRBJ2-2; TRBD2 matches at 8 bases. Trimming removed 3 bases from V and 6 bases from J; junction bases left unmatched: 7. Germline CDR1 reads SGHNT; CDR2 reads YYREEE (reference sequence). The CDR3 has 15 amino acids. The CDR3 protein is CASSSGGATPGELFF. DNA of the CDR3: TGTGCCAGCAGCTCGGGGGGGGCCACTCCCGGGGAGCTGTTTTTT.

V gene TRBV11-2 combines with J gene TRBJ1-6; a possible D gene is TRBD1 (6 bases). Germline V gene data show CDR1 as SGHAT and CDR2 as FQNNGV. The CDR3 covers 16 residues. Trimming removed 1 base from V and 5 bases from J, with 12 bases in between. CDR3 sequence reads: CASSLGGPGDNSPLHF. The DNA of the CDR3 is TGTGCCAGCAGCTTAGGAGGCCCAGGGGATAATTCACCCCTCCACTTT.

The rearrangement joins TRBV30 to TRBJ1-1; a possible D gene is TRBD1 (5 bases). This CDR3 is built from 13 residues. Germline V gives CDR1 GTSNPN, CDR2 SVGIG (reference sequence). Trimming took 1 base from V and 5 from J, leaving 11 bases between them. Here the CDR3 reads CAWSGQQSTEAFF. In nucleotides, the CDR3 is TGTGCCTGGAGTGGACAGCAGAGTACTGAAGCTTTCTTT.

The V call is TRBV9, the J call TRBJ1-2; TRBD1 matches 8 bases. This CDR3 has 16 amino acids. Germline V gene lookup returns CDR1 SGDLS and CDR2 YYNGEE. The V segment lost 1 base and the J segment 7 bases; nucleotides outside the gene matches: 12. The CDR3 region has the DNA TGTGCCAGCAGCGTATCCCGGGGGACAGGCCTCTGTGGCTACACCTTC. This gives the protein CASSVSRGTGLCGYTF.

The chain uses TRBV15 and TRBJ1-5; 8 bases are shared with TRBD1. The J segment lost 0 bases and the V segment lost 2 bases, leaving 15 bases of the junction unmatched. This CDR3 contains 20 residues. In germline, CDR1 is LNHNV, CDR2 YYDKDF (reference sequence). The CDR3 protein is CATSRTGGRTGTISNQPQHF. DNA of the CDR3: TGTGCCACCAGCAGAACTGGAGGACGGACAGGGACCATTAGCAATCAGCCCCAGCATTTT.

The genes are TRBV7-8 and TRBJ1-1, with D unresolved. The CDR3 is 15 residues long. V dropped 0 bases and J dropped 1 base, with 9 bases sitting between them. In germline, CDR1 is SGHVS, CDR2 FQNEAQ. The CDR3 protein is CASSLAEVWNTEAFF. The DNA for the CDR3 is TGTGCCAGCAGCTTAGCGGAGGTTTGGAACACTGAAGCTTTCTTT.

This clone was seen more than once but under ten times. The CDR3 DNA sequence: TGTGCCAGCAGTTTAAGTCGGGTTTTGGACTATGGCTACACCTTC. It translates to CASSLSRVLDYGYTF. The chain employs TRBV28 and TRBJ1-2; no definite D call. The CDR3 spans 15 residues. CDR1 and CDR2 from the germline V gene are MDHEN and SYDVKM. Trimming removed 2 bases at V and 3 bases at J, with 13 bases between.

The rearrangement joins TRBV7-3 to TRBJ1-6; 7 bases fit TRBD1. This CDR3 comprises 15 residues. In germline, CDR1 is SGHTA, CDR2 FQGTGA. Trimming removed 5 bases from V and 7 bases from J; junction bases left unmatched: 8. CDR3 in DNA: TGTGCCAGCAGCCCGACCGGGACAGCGAATTCACCCCTCCACTTT. It specifies CASSPTGTANSPLHF. Combining the CDR3 with reference TRBV7-3 and TRBJ1-6 gives the whole variable domain GAGVSQTPSNKVTEKGKYVELRCDPISGHTALYWYRQSLGQGPEFLIYFQGTGAADDSGLPNDRFFAVRPEGSVSTLKIQRTERGDSAVYLCASSPTGTANSPLHFGNGTRLTVT.

This clone was counted a few times. The rearrangement links TRBV10-3 to TRBJ2-7, with 11 bases matching TRBD2. CDR1 is ENHRY, CDR2 SYGVKD, per germline. The CDR3 consists of 16 residues. V shed 8 bases, J shed 7 bases, and the junction held 16 bases outside the gene matches. Here the CDR3 DNA reads TGTGCCATCGCGAGACAGTTACTAGCGGGAGCTGGTGAGCAGTACTTC. Amino acid sequence: CAIARQLLAGAGEQYF.

The chain recombines TRBV5-6 with TRBJ2-7; 8 bases fit TRBD1. The CDR3 sequence is 15 residues long. Germline assignment: CDR1 SGHDT and CDR2 YYEEEE. Unmatched junction bases numbered 10, after V lost 3 bases and J lost 5 bases. CDR3 loop: CASSSRGQGGNEQYF. CDR3 coding DNA: TGTGCCAGCAGCTCCCGTGGACAGGGAGGCAACGAGCAGTACTTC.

Regarding this clone: A read error may produce the germline difference seen at one junction end. The genes are TRBV6-6 and TRBJ1-6; unclear D gene. CDR1 MNHNY and CDR2 SVGAGI come from the germline V gene (reference sequence). The CDR3 covers 13 residues. CDR3 DNA: TGTGCCAGCAGTTACTCTTATATTTCACCCCTCCACTTT. Protein sequence: CASSYSYISPLHF.

The chain joins TRBV2 to TRBJ2-7, with D hard to call. Germline-derived CDR1 and CDR2 are SNHLY and FYNNEI. CDR3 size: 13 residues. Trimming stripped 7 bases from V and 5 bases from J, with 15 bases between. DNA for the CDR3: TGTGCCAGCACCCCCATCTTATCCGACGAGCAGTACTTC. Its protein is CASTPILSDEQYF.

The rearrangement joins TRBV28 to TRBJ2-5; tentatively, D is TRBD1 or TRBD2 (5 bases each). Germline V gene sequence: CDR1 MDHEN, CDR2 SYDVKM. CDR3 size: 16 residues. Trimming shortened V by 4 bases and J by 2 bases, and 17 bases separated the two germline ends. CDR3: CASSSPGTDGQETQYF. The CDR3 region has the DNA TGTGCCAGCAGTTCCCCCGGGACGGACGGACAAGAGACCCAGTACTTC.

This clone appeared once. The V call is TRBV2, the J call TRBJ1-2, with TRBD1 as a possible D gene (5 bases). This CDR3 is built from 13 residues. CDR1 SNHLY and CDR2 FYNNEI come from the germline V gene. V shed 2 bases and J shed 8 bases, with 12 bases lying between them. The CDR3 coding sequence is TGTGCCAGCAGTGAATACGGGACGGTGGGCTACACCTTC. Protein product: CASSEYGTVGYTF.

The CDR3 loop reads CAISENTNTGELFF. The CDR3, as DNA: TGTGCCATCAGTGAAAATACCAACACCGGGGAGCTGTTTTTT. J is TRBJ2-2 and V is TRBV10-3; no clear D. This CDR3 is built from 14 residues. The V end was cut by 3 bases, the J end by 2 bases, with 7 bases between. Per the germline V gene, CDR1 is ENHRY and CDR2 is SYGVKD.

J is TRBJ2-4 and V is TRBV19, with D uncertain. V gave up 8 bases and J gave up 9 bases, with 11 bases separating them. The CDR3 length is 11 residues. Germline V gives CDR1 LNHDA, CDR2 SQIVND (reference sequence). CDR3 region: CASGPGRIQYF. Written as DNA, the CDR3 is TGTGCCAGTGGCCCCGGTCGCATTCAGTACTTC.

The chain is built from TRBV6-1 and TRBJ1-5; D perhaps matches TRBD1 (6 bases). Looked up from germline, CDR1 is MNHNS and CDR2 is SASEGT. The ends were cut back, 4 bases at V and 5 bases at J, with 12 bases in the middle. This CDR3 spans 14 amino acids. Here the CDR3 DNA reads TGTGCCAGCAGTGGGCGACAGGTATATCAGCCCCAGCATTTT. This sequence encodes CASSGRQVYQPQHF.

This clone was seen more than once but under ten times. The rearrangement links TRBV10-3 to TRBJ1-1; D is ambiguous. Germline V lookup: CDR1 ENHRY, CDR2 SYGVKD. Trimming pared 2 bases from V and 6 bases from J, leaving 10 bases between. CDR3 length equals 13 residues. CDR3 protein: CAISEPSVAEAFF. The CDR3 region has the DNA TGTGCCATCAGTGAGCCCAGTGTGGCTGAAGCTTTCTTT.

This clone was seen once. The rearrangement joins TRBV7-9 to TRBJ2-2, with a possible D match to TRBD2 (6 bases). This CDR3 has 16 residues. Germline V gives CDR1 SEHNR, CDR2 FQNEAQ (reference sequence). V lost 5 bases, J lost 0 bases, and 13 bases lay in between. The CDR3 DNA reads TGTGCCAGCAGCCCGAAGGGCGGGGCGAACACCGGGGAGCTGTTTTTT. Translated, it gives CASSPKGGANTGELFF. The full variable domain, rest sourced from reference TRBV7-9 and TRBJ2-2, is DTGVSQNPRHKITKRGQNVTFRCDPISEHNRLYWYRQTLGQGPEFLTYFQNEAQLEKSRLLSDRFSAERPKGSFSTLEIQRTEQGDSAMYLCASSPKGGANTGELFFGEGSRLTVL.

With respect to this clone: Other DNA sequences in the same sample also yield this CDR3. The rearrangement joins TRBV18 to TRBJ1-5; D possibly corresponds to TRBD1 (5 bases). From germline, CDR1 is KGHSH and CDR2 LQKENI. Deletions cut 2 bases from V and 6 bases from J, with 8 bases between. This CDR3 has 13 amino acids. This CDR3 reads CASSPDRGQPQHF. CDR3 coding DNA: TGTGCCAGCTCACCAGATAGGGGTCAGCCCCAGCATTTT.

This clone was seen once. For the CDR3, the DNA is TGTGCCAGTAGTCCAAGTGGGTTGAGCTCCTACGAGCAGTACTTC. Its translation is CASSPSGLSSYEQYF. V usage is TRBV19 and J usage is TRBJ2-7, with D unresolved. The germline V gene has CDR1 LNHDA and CDR2 SQIVND (reference sequence). Between the trimmed V and J ends, which lost 5 bases and 0 bases, there was a span of 14 bases. CDR3 length: 15 amino acids.

V and J are TRBV4-1 and TRBJ2-1; D is unclear. V was trimmed by 1 base and J by 4 bases, leaving 14 bases between them. The CDR3 totals 16 residues. In germline, CDR1 is MGHRA, CDR2 YSYEKL. DNA for the CDR3: TGCGCCAGCAGCCAAGTTTATTCCGCGGCGTACAATGAGCAGTTCTTC. It encodes CASSQVYSAAYNEQFF.

The rearrangement uses TRBV6-1 and TRBJ1-1; D is uncertain. Germline V lookup: CDR1 MNHNS, CDR2 SASEGT. The germline V and J ends were trimmed by 1 base and 8 bases, with 14 bases remaining between them. CDR3 size: 14 residues. CDR3 residues: CASSEGVPGWEAFF. CDR3 nucleotides: TGTGCCAGCAGTGAAGGGGTGCCGGGCTGGGAAGCTTTCTTT.